This T cell receptor beta chain was captured in a study of technical replicates of blood from a handful of donors. Generated by immunoSEQ multiplex PCR, the TCRdb table keeps only in-frame clones and is missing some. The sample holds about 89,000 clones, roughly 94% seen once. The sample was T cells isolated from PBMCs. This TCR derives from a human donor in good health.

CDR3 region: CASSSLFRTSGSYEQYF. CDR3 bases: TGTGCCAGCAGCTCATTATTCAGGACTAGCGGCTCCTACGAGCAGTACTTC. The chain has TRBV11-2 and TRBJ2-7, with TRBD2 identical over 10 bases. CDR1 and CDR2 from the germline V gene are SGHAT and FQNNGV. J was trimmed by 0 bases and V by 4 bases; bases with no gene match: 9. The CDR3 has 17 amino acids.